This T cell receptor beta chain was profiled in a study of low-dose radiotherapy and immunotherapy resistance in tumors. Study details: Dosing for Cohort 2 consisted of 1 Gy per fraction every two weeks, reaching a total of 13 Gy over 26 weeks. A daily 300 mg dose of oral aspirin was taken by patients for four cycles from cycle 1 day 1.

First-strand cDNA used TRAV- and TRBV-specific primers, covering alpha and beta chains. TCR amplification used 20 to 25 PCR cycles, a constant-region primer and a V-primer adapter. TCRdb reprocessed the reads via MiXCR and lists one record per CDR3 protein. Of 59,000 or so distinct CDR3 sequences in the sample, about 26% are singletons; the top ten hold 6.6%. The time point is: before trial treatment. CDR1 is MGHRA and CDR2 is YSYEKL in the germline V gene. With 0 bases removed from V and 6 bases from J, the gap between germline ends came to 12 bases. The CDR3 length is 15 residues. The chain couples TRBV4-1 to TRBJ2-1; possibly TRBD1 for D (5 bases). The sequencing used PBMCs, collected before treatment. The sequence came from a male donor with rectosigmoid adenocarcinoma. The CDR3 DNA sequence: TGCGCCAGCAGCCAAGATCCGCCAGGGCTCAATGAGCAGTTCTTC. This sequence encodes CASSQDPPGLNEQFF.